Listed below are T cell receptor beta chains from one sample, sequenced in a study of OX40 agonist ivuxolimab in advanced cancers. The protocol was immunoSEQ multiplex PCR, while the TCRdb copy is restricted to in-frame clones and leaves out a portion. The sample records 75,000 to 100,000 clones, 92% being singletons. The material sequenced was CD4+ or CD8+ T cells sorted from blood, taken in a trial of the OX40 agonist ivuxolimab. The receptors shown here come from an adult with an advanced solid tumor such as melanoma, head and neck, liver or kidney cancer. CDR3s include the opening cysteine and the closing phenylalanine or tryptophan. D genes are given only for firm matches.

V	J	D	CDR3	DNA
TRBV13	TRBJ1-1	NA	CASSGGGLNTEAFF	TGTGCCAGCTCCGGTGGGGGATTGAACACTGAAGCTTTCTTT
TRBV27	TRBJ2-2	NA	CASGNRVSSRELFF	TGTGCCAGCGGAAACAGGGTGTCCTCCCGGGAGCTGTTTTTT
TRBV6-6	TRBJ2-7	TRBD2	CASSYAQGLAGDEQYF	TGTGCCAGCAGTTACGCCCAAGGACTAGCGGGAGACGAGCAGTACTTC
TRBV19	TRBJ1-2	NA	CASSPTGYDYGYTF	TGTGCCAGTAGCCCGACAGGTTACGACTATGGCTACACCTTC
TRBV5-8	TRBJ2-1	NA	CASSLDSGYTYNEQFF	TGTGCCAGCAGCTTGGACAGTGGATATACCTACAATGAGCAGTTCTTC
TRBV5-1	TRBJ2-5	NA	CASSLVGGSQETQYF	TGCGCCAGCAGCTTGGTAGGTGGGTCCCAAGAGACCCAGTACTTC
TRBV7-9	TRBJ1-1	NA	CASSLASTEAFF	TGTGCCAGCAGCTTAGCTAGCACTGAAGCTTTCTTT
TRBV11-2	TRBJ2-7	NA	CASSPTGIEQYF	TGTGCCAGCAGCCCTACAGGGATAGAGCAGTACTTC
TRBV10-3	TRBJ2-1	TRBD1	CAISGAGQGFYNEQFF	TGTGCCATCAGTGGGGCGGGACAGGGCTTCTACAATGAGCAGTTCTTC
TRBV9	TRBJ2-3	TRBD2	CASSVATGLAGGPTDTQYF	TGTGCCAGCAGCGTAGCTACGGGACTAGCGGGGGGGCCAACAGATACGCAGTATTTT
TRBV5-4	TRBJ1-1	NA	CASSPGTSNTEAFF	TGTGCCAGCAGCCCCGGGACCTCGAACACTGAAGCTTTCTTT